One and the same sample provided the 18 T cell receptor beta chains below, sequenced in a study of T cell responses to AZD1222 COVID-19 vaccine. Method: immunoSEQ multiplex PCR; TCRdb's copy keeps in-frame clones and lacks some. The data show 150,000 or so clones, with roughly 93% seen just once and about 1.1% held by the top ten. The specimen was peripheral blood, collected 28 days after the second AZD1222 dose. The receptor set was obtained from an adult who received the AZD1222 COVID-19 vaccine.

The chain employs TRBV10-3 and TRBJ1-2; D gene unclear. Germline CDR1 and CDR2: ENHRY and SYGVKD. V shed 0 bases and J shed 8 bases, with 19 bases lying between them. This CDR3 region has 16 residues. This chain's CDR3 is CAISESSGNLAHGYTF. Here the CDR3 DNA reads TGTGCCATCAGTGAGTCGAGTGGTAACCTTGCTCACGGCTACACCTTC.

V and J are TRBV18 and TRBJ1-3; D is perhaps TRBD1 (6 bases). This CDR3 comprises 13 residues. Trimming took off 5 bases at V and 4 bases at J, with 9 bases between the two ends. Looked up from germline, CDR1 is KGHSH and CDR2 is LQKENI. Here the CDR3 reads CASSSDRGNTIYF. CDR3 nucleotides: TGTGCCAGCTCATCCGACAGGGGAAACACCATATATTTT.

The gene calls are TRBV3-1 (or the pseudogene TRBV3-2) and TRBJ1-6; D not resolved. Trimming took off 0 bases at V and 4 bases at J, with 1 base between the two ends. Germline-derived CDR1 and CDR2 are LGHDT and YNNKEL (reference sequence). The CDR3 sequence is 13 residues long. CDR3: CASSQEYNSPLHF. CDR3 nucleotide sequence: TGTGCCAGCAGCCAAGAATATAATTCACCCCTCCACTTT.

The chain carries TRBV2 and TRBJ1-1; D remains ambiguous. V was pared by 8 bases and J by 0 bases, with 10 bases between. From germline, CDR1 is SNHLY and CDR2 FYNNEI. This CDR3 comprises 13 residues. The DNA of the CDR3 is TGTGCCAGCGTTAAAACAGTGAACACTGAAGCTTTCTTT. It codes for CASVKTVNTEAFF.

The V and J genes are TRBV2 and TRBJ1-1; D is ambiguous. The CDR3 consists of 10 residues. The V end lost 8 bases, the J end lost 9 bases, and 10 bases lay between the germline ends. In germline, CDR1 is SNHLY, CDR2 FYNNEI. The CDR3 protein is CASVDVKAFF. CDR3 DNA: TGTGCCAGCGTAGACGTGAAAGCTTTCTTT.

The CDR3, as DNA: TGTGCCAGCAGTCCCAGGGCATGGGCTGGCAATCAGCCCCAGCATTTT. Translation gives CASSPRAWAGNQPQHF. This sequence joins TRBV28 and TRBJ1-5; a weak D match, TRBD1 (5 bases). Trimming removed 5 bases at V and 2 bases at J, with 16 bases between. This CDR3 has 16 amino acids. Per the germline V gene, CDR1 is MDHEN and CDR2 is SYDVKM.

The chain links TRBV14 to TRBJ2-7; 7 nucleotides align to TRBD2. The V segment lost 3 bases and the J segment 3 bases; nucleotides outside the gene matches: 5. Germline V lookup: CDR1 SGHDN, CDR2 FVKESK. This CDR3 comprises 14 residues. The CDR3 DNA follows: TGTGCCAGCAGCCAGGCTAGCGGCTACTACGAGCAGTACTTC. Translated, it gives CASSQASGYYEQYF.

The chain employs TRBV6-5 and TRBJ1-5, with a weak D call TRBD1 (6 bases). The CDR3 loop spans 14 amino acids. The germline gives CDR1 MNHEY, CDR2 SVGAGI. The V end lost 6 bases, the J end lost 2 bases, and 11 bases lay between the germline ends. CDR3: CASRWGGGNQPQHF. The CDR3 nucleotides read TGTGCCAGCAGGTGGGGGGGCGGCAATCAGCCCCAGCATTTT.

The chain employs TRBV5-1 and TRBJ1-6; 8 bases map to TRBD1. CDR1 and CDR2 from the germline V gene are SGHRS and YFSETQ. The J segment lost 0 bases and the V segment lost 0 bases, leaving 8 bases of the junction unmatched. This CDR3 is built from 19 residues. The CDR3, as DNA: TGCGCCAGCAGCTTGGGAGTTGGACAGGGAAGCTCCTATAATTCACCCCTCCACTTT. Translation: CASSLGVGQGSSYNSPLHF. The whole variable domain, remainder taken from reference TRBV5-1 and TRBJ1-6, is KAGVTQTPRYLIKTRGQQVTLSCSPISGHRSVSWYQQTPGQGLQFLFEYFSETQRNKGNFPGRFSGRQFSNSRSEMNVSTLELGDSALYLCASSLGVGQGSSYNSPLHFGNGTRLTVT.

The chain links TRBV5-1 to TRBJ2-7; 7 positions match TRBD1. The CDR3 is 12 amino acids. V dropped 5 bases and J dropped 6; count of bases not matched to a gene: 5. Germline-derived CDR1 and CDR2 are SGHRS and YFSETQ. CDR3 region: CASRPDRSEQYF. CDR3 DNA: TGCGCCAGCAGACCGGACAGGTCCGAGCAGTACTTC.

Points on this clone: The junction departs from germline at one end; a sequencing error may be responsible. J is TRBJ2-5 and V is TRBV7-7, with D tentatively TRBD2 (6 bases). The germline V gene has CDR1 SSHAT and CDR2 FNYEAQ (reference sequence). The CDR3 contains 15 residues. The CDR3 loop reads CASSLAGGTQETQYF. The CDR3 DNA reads TGTGCTAGCAGCCTAGCTGGAGGGACCCAAGAGACCCAGTACTTC.

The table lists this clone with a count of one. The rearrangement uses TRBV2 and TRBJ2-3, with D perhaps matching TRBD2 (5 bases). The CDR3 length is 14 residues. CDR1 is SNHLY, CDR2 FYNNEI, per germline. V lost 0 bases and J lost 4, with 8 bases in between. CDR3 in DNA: TGTGCCAGCAGTGAAGCTGAGGGTCCAGATACGCAGTATTTT. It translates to CASSEAEGPDTQYF.

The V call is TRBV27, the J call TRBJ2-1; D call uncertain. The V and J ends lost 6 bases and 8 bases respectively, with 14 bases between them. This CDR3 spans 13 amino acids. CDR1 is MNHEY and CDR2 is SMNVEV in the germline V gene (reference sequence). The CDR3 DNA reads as TGTGCCAGCAGCACCCCCGGTGGGTATGAGCAGTTCTTC. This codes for CASSTPGGYEQFF.

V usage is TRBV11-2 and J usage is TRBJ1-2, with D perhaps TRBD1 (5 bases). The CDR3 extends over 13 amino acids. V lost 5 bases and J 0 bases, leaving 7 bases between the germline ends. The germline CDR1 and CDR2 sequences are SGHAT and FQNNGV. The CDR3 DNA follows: TGTGCCAGCAGCGGGGGACCTAACTATGGCTACACCTTC. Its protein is CASSGGPNYGYTF.

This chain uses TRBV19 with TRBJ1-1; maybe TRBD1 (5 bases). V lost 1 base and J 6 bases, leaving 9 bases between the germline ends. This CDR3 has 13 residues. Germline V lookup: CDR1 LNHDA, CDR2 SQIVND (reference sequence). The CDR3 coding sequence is TGTGCCAGTAGTATAGTGCGGGGGTCTGAAGCTTTCTTT. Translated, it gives CASSIVRGSEAFF.

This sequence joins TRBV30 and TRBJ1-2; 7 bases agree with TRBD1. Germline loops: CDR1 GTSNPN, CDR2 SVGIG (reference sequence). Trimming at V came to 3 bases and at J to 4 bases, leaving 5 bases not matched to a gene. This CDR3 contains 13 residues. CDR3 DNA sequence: TGTGCCTGGAGCGCAGGGGGAGGCTATGGCTACACCTTC. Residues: CAWSAGGGYGYTF.

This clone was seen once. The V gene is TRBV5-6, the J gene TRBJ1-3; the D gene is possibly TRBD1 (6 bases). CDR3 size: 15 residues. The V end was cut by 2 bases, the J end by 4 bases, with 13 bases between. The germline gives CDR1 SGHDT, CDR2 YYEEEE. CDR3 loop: CASSFLRGLGNTIYF. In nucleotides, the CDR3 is TGTGCCAGCAGCTTCCTCAGGGGTCTCGGAAACACCATATATTTT.

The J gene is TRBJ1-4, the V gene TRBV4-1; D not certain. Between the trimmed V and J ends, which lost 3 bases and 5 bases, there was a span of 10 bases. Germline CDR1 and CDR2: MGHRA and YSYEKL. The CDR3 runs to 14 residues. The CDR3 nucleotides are TGCGCCAGCAGCCATGACGACCTCAATGAAAAACTGTTTTTT. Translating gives CASSHDDLNEKLFF.